This T cell receptor beta chain was sequenced for a study of human T cells and chemical hapten exposure. For this clonotype: Its antigen is as yet unknown.

Time point described: pre-sensitization, week 0. As for treatment: therapeutic diphenylcyclopropenone sensitization with weekly scalp DPC. General observations from the study: Alopecia in all donors means immunity may differ from healthy individuals. Expanded TCR sets contained significantly more large CDR3 similarity clusters than controls.

A single record per CDR3 protein comes from TCRdb applying MiXCR to the RACE reads. Found here are 270,000 or so distinct CDR3 sequences, about 7.7% of them singletons; the top ten hold about 1.1%. The sequence was collected from a man aged 18 to 35 with alopecia areata. Some clones in this sample may be carry-over from other donors' samples. The sequenced sample was whole blood, obtained in connection with sensitization to the hapten diphenylcyclopropenone (DPC).

The DNA for the CDR3 is TGTGCCAGCAGTTTGGGAAAGATAGATACGCAGTATTTT. This sequence encodes CASSLGKIDTQYF. The gene calls are TRBV12-3 or TRBV12-4 and TRBJ2-3; D is ambiguous. The V end lost 3 bases, the J end lost 5 bases, and 9 bases lay between the germline ends. The CDR3 is 13 residues long.